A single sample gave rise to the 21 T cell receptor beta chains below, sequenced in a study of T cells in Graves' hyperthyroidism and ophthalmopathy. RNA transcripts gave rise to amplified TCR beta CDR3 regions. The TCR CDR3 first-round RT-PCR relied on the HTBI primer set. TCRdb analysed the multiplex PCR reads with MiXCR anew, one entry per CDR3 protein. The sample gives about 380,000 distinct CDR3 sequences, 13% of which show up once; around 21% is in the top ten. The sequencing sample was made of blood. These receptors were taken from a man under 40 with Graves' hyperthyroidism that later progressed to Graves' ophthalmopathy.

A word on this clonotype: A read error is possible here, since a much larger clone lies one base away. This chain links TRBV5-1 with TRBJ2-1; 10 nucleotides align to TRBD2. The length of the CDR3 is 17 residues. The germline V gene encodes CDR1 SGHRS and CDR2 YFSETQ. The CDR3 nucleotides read TGCGCCAGCAGCTTGGCTAGCGGGGGCCGCACCTACAATGAGCAGTCCTTC. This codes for CASSLASGGRTYNEQSF.

Here the CDR3 DNA reads TGCGCCAGCAGCCAAGCGCCAGGGGGCAGTTCACCCCTCCACTTT. It specifies CASSQAPGGSSPLHF. The rearrangement links TRBV4-1 to TRBJ1-6; the match to TRBD1 covers 8 bases. CDR1 and CDR2 from the germline V gene are MGHRA and YSYEKL. The junction had 5 bases not matched to a gene; V was cut back by 1 base and J by 9 bases. CDR3 length: 15 residues.

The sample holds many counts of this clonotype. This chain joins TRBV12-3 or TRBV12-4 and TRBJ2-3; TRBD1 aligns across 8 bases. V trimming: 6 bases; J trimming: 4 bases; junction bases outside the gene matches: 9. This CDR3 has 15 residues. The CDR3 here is CASSPGQGAADTQYF. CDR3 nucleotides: TGTGCCAGCAGCCCGGGGCAGGGGGCCGCAGATACGCAGTATTTT.

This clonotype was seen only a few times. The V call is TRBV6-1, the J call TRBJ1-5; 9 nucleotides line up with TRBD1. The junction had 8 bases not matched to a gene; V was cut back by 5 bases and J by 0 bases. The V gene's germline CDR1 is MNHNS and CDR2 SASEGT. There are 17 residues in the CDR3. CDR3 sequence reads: CASSYIWTGASNQPQHF. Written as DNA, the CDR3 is TGTGCCAGCAGTTATATTTGGACAGGGGCTAGCAATCAGCCCCAGCATTTT.

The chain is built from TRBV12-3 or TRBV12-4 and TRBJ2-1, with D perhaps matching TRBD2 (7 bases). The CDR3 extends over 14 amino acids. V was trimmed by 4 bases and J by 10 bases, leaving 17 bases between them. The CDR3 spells CASSSGVLGGEQFF. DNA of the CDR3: TGTGCCAGCAGTTCAGGGGTCCTCGGGGGGGAGCAGTTCTTC.

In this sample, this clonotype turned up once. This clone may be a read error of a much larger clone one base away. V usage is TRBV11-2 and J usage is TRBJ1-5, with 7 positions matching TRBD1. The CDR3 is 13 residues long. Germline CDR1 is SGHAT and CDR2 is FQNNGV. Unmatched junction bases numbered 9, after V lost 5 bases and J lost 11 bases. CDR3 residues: CASSPSRGQSQHF. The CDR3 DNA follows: TGTGCCAGCAGCCCTTCTAGGGGGCAGTCCCAGCATTTT.

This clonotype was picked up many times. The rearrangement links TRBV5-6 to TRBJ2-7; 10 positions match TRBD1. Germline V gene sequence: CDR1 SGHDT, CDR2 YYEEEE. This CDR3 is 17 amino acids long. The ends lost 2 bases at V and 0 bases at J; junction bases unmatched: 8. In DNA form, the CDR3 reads TGTGCCAGCAGCTTTCGTTACGGGACAGGGGCCTCCTACGAGCAGTACTTC. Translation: CASSFRYGTGASYEQYF.

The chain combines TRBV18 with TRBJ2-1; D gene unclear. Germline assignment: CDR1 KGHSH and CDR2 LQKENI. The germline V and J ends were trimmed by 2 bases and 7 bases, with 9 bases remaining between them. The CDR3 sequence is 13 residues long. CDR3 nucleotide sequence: TGTGCCAGCTCACCATCGGCGAATAATGAGCAGTTCTTC. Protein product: CASSPSANNEQFF.

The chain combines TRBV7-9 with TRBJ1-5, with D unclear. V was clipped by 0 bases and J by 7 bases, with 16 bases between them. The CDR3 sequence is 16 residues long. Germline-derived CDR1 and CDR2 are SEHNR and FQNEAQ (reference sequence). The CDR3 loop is CASSLAVGQDWQPQHF. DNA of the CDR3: TGTGCCAGCAGCTTAGCAGTCGGGCAGGACTGGCAGCCCCAGCATTTT.

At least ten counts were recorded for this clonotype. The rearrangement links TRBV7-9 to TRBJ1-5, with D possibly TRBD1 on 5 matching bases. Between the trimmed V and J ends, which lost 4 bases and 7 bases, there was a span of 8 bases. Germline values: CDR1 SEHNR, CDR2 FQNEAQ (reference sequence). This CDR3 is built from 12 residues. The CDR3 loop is CASSWDWQPQHF. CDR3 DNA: TGTGCCAGCAGCTGGGACTGGCAGCCCCAGCATTTT.

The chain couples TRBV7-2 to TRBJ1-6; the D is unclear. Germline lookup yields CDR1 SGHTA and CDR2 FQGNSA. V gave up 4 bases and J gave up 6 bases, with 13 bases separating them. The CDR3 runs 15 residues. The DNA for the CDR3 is TGTGCCAGCAGCTCCAGTAGGTGGAGTAATTCACCCCTCCACTTT. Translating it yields CASSSSRWSNSPLHF. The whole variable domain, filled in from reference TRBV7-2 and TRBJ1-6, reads GAGVSQSPSNKVTEKGKDVELRCDPISGHTALYWYRQSLGQGLEFLIYFQGNSAPDKSGLPSDRFSAERTGGSVSTLTIQRTQQEDSAVYLCASSSSRWSNSPLHFGNGTRLTVT.

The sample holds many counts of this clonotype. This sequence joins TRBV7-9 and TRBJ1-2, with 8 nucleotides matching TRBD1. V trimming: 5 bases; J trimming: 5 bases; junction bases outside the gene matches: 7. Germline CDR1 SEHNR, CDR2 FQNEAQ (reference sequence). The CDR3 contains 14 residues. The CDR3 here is CASSILDREYGYTF. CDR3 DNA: TGTGCCAGCAGCATCCTGGACAGGGAATATGGCTACACCTTC.

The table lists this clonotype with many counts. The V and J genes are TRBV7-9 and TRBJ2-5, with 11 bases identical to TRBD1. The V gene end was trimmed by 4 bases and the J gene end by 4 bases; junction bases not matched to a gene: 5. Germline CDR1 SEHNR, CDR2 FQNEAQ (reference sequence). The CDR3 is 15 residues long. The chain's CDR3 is CASSSDRGRRETQYF. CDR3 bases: TGTGCCAGCAGCTCGGACAGGGGGCGGCGAGAGACCCAGTACTTC.

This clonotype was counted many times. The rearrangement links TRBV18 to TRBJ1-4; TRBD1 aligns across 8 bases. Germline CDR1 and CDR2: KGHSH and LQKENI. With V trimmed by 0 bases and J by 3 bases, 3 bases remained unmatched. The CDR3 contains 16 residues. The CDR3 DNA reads TGTGCCAGCTCACCACCGGGGACAGGAGCTAATGAAAAACTGTTTTTT. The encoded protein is CASSPPGTGANEKLFF.

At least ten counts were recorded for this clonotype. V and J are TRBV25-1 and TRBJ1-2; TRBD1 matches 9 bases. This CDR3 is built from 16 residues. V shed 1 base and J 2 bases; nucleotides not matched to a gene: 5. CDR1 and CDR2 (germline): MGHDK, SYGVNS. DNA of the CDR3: TGTGCCAGCAGTGAATGGGGGGGACAGGGCAACTATGGCTACACCTTC. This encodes CASSEWGGQGNYGYTF.

The CDR3 sequence is CASSQAGHRRNEQFF. DNA for the CDR3: TGTGCCAGCAGCCAAGCGGGCCACCGGCGCAATGAGCAGTTCTTC. The V and J genes are TRBV3-1 and TRBJ2-1; D uncertain. The CDR3 sequence is 15 residues long. Germline CDR1 LGHDT, CDR2 YNNKEL (reference sequence). Trimming pared 1 base from V and 6 bases from J, leaving 13 bases between.

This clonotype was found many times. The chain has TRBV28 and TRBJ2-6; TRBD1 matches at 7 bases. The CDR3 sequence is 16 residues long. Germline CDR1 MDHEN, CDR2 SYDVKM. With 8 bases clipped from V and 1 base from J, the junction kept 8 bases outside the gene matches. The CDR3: CASQGDSGSGANVLTF. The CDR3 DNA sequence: TGTGCCAGCCAAGGGGACAGCGGATCTGGGGCCAACGTCCTGACTTTC.

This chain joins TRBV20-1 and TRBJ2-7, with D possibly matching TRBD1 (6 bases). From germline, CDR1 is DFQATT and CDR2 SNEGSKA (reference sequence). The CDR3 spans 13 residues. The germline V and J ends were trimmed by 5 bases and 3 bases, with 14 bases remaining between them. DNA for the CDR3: TGCAGTGCTGTCCGGGACAATTACTACGAGCAGTACTTC. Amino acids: CSAVRDNYYEQYF.

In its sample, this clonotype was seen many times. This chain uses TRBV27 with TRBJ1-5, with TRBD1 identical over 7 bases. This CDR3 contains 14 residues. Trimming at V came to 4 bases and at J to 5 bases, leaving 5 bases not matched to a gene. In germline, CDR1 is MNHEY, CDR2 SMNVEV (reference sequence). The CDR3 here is CASSSGTDHQPQHF. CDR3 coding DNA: TGTGCCAGCAGTTCAGGGACAGACCATCAGCCCCAGCATTTT.

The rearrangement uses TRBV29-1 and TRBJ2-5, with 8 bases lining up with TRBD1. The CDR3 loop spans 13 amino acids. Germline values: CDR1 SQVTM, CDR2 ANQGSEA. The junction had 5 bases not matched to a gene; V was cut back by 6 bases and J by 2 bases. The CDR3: CSVPGTGQETQYF. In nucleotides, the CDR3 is TGCAGCGTCCCGGGGACAGGACAAGAGACCCAGTACTTC.

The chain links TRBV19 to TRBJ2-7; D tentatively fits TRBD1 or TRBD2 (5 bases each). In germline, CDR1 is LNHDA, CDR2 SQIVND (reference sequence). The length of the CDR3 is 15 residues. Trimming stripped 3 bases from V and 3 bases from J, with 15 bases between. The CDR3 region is CASSIGTEPLYEQYF. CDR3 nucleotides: TGTGCCAGTAGTATCGGGACGGAACCCCTCTACGAGCAGTACTTC.